The rows below give T cell receptor beta chains drawn from one sample of a study of tumor-infiltrating lymphocytes in primary liver carcinoma. One entry per CDR3 protein, called by TCRdb with MiXCR from the multiplex PCR reads. The sample includes approximately 330,000 distinct CDR3 sequences, about two thirds of them seen just once. Sequencing was done on a sample of peripheral blood. These receptors were collected from a man in his forties with primary liver carcinoma and hepatitis B virus infection. Each CDR3 is given with its conserved first and last residue. A D gene is named only where the DNA matches it firmly. The size field is filled for only some rows; it gives once, few, many or a size class.

d_gene: .; abundance: few; j_gene: TRBJ2-7; v_gene: TRBV28; CDR3nt: TGTGCCAGCAGTTCATATTCGAACAGGCGCTCCTACGAGCAGTACTTC; CDR3aa: CASSSYSNRRSYEQYF
d_gene: .; abundance: few; j_gene: TRBJ1-5; v_gene: TRBV6-1; CDR3nt: TGTGCCAGCACCCCGAGGGGGGGAAATCAGCCCCAGCATTTT; CDR3aa: CASTPRGGNQPQHF
d_gene: .; abundance: many; j_gene: TRBJ2-5; v_gene: TRBV10-3; CDR3nt: TGTGCCATCAGTGTCGGTCCGGTAAACCTTCAAGAGACCCAGTACTTC; CDR3aa: CAISVGPVNLQETQYF
d_gene: TRBD1; abundance: once; j_gene: TRBJ1-5; v_gene: TRBV6-5; CDR3nt: TGTGCCGGCAGTTACTCGGGGACAGGCAATCAGCCCCAGCATTTT; CDR3aa: CAGSYSGTGNQPQHF
d_gene: TRBD2; abundance: .; j_gene: TRBJ2-2; v_gene: TRBV5-1; CDR3nt: TGCGCCAGCAGCTTGATAGAAGCGGGAGATGGGGAGCTGTTTTTT; CDR3aa: CASSLIEAGDGELFF
d_gene: .; abundance: .; j_gene: TRBJ2-5; v_gene: TRBV11-2; CDR3nt: TGTGCTAGCGGCTTAGGAGGCACGGAAGAGACCCAGTACTTC; CDR3aa: CASGLGGTEETQYF
d_gene: .; abundance: many; j_gene: TRBJ2-2; v_gene: TRBV5-6; CDR3nt: TGTGCCAGCAGCTTGGTTCTCGGGGAGCTGTTTTTT; CDR3aa: CASSLVLGELFF
d_gene: .; abundance: many; j_gene: TRBJ2-5; v_gene: TRBV10-3; CDR3nt: TGTGCCATCAGCCGGGCAGGGGGGGAGACCCAGTACTTC; CDR3aa: CAISRAGGETQYF
d_gene: TRBD2; abundance: .; j_gene: TRBJ2-1; v_gene: TRBV11-2; CDR3nt: TGTGCCAGCAGCTCCGGGACTAGCGGGAGGCCAGCCTACAATAAGCAGTTCTTC; CDR3aa: CASSSGTSGRPAYNKQFF
d_gene: .; abundance: .; j_gene: TRBJ2-5; v_gene: TRBV6-6; CDR3nt: TGTGCCAACAGTTACTCTCGACGGACCCAAGAGACCCAGTACTTC; CDR3aa: CANSYSRRTQETQYF
d_gene: TRBD1; abundance: .; j_gene: TRBJ1-1; v_gene: TRBV29-1; CDR3nt: TGCAGTGTTCGACAGGGAACTGAAGATTTCTTT; CDR3aa: CSVRQGTEDFF
d_gene: .; abundance: .; j_gene: TRBJ2-3; v_gene: TRBV29-1; CDR3nt: TGCAGCGCTGGAGTTGGGGCAGAAACGCAGTATTTT; CDR3aa: CSAGVGAETQYF
d_gene: .; abundance: .; j_gene: TRBJ2-5; v_gene: TRBV6-1; CDR3nt: TGTGCCAGCAGAGTCCCGGTACTAGGTAAAGAGACCCAGTACTTC; CDR3aa: CASRVPVLGKETQYF
d_gene: .; abundance: few; j_gene: TRBJ2-5; v_gene: TRBV5-1; CDR3nt: TGCGCCAGCAGGGCGGGCGGCCGCCAAGAGACCCAGTACTTC; CDR3aa: CASRAGGRQETQYF
d_gene: .; abundance: .; j_gene: TRBJ2-7; v_gene: TRBV5-1; CDR3nt: TGCGCCTGCAGTTGGGACGCCCAGTCCTACGAGCAGTACTTC; CDR3aa: CACSWDAQSYEQYF
d_gene: .; abundance: many; j_gene: TRBJ2-7; v_gene: TRBV7-9; CDR3nt: TGTGCCAGCAGCTTACGAGGGGGCGAGCAGTACTTC; CDR3aa: CASSLRGGEQYF
d_gene: TRBD2; abundance: .; j_gene: TRBJ2-1; v_gene: TRBV14; CDR3nt: TGTGCCAGCAGCCAAGATACCCCAGCGGGAGTCGTCAATGAGCAGTTCTTC; CDR3aa: CASSQDTPAGVVNEQFF
d_gene: .; abundance: .; j_gene: TRBJ1-5; v_gene: TRBV6-2/TRBV6-3; CDR3nt: TGTGCCAGCACCCTGGTGAAAGGGGATGAGCCCCAGCATTTT; CDR3aa: CASTLVKGDEPQHF
d_gene: TRBD2; abundance: once; j_gene: TRBJ2-1; v_gene: TRBV4-3; CDR3nt: TGCGCCAGTAACCAAGAAAGACTAGCGGACTACAATGAGCAGTTCTTC; CDR3aa: CASNQERLADYNEQFF
d_gene: .; abundance: .; j_gene: TRBJ2-7; v_gene: TRBV11-2; CDR3nt: TGTGCCAGCAGCTTAGTACTTTCCTACGAGCAGTGCTTC; CDR3aa: CASSLVLSYEQCF
d_gene: TRBD1; abundance: few; j_gene: TRBJ1-2; v_gene: TRBV30; CDR3nt: TGTGCCTGGAGCGGGACAGGGCTGTATCCCTATGGCTACACCTTC; CDR3aa: CAWSGTGLYPYGYTF
d_gene: .; abundance: .; j_gene: TRBJ2-7; v_gene: TRBV2; CDR3nt: TGTGCCAGTAAGACCGGGACGGACTCCTACGAGCAGTACTTC; CDR3aa: CASKTGTDSYEQYF
d_gene: .; abundance: .; j_gene: TRBJ2-2; v_gene: TRBV11-2; CDR3nt: TGTGCCAGCAGCTTTAGTCTACAGGCTGCCGGGGAGCTGTTTTTT; CDR3aa: CASSFSLQAAGELFF
d_gene: TRBD2; abundance: few; j_gene: TRBJ2-5; v_gene: TRBV25-1; CDR3nt: TGTGCCAGCAGTGTTTTAGCGGGCGGGGAGACCCAGTACTTC; CDR3aa: CASSVLAGGETQYF
d_gene: .; abundance: .; j_gene: TRBJ1-2; v_gene: TRBV11-2; CDR3nt: TGTGCCAGCAGCTTAGCCCGTGACAAGGGTTATGGCTACACCTTC; CDR3aa: CASSLARDKGYGYTF
d_gene: .; abundance: .; j_gene: TRBJ1-2; v_gene: TRBV6-2/TRBV6-3; CDR3nt: TGTGCCAGCAGTCGGGGACGGGGCACGGACTACGGCTACACCTTC; CDR3aa: CASSRGRGTDYGYTF
d_gene: .; abundance: .; j_gene: TRBJ1-1; v_gene: TRBV28; CDR3nt: TGTGCCAGCAACCGGGGCACTGAAGCTTTCTTT; CDR3aa: CASNRGTEAFF
d_gene: .; abundance: .; j_gene: TRBJ2-1; v_gene: TRBV11-3; CDR3nt: TGTGTCAGCAGGAACAAGGACAATGAGCAGTTCTTC; CDR3aa: CVSRNKDNEQFF
d_gene: .; abundance: .; j_gene: TRBJ2-2; v_gene: TRBV11-3; CDR3nt: TGTGCCAGCAACATCGTCAGCTCCGGGGAACTGTTTTTT; CDR3aa: CASNIVSSGELFF
d_gene: TRBD1; abundance: .; j_gene: TRBJ1-1; v_gene: TRBV12-3/TRBV12-4; CDR3nt: TGTGCCAGCAGCCCTGGACAGGGGATGGTCACTGAAGCTTTCTTT; CDR3aa: CASSPGQGMVTEAFF
d_gene: TRBD2; abundance: .; j_gene: TRBJ2-7; v_gene: TRBV12-3/TRBV12-4; CDR3nt: TGTGCCAGCTGTACCGGACTAGTTTACGAGCAGTACTTC; CDR3aa: CASCTGLVYEQYF
d_gene: TRBD1; abundance: .; j_gene: TRBJ1-5; v_gene: TRBV19; CDR3nt: TGTGCCAGTAGGAAGGACAGGGATCAGCCCCAGCATTTT; CDR3aa: CASRKDRDQPQHF
d_gene: .; abundance: many; j_gene: TRBJ2-4; v_gene: TRBV10-3; CDR3nt: TGTGCCATCAGTAACCAGGGAGCCAAAAACATTCAGTACTTC; CDR3aa: CAISNQGAKNIQYF
d_gene: TRBD2; abundance: .; j_gene: TRBJ2-7; v_gene: TRBV11-2; CDR3nt: TGTGCCAGCAGCTCCATAAGGGGCGGGAGGTCCTACGAGCAGTACTTC; CDR3aa: CASSSIRGGRSYEQYF
d_gene: .; abundance: .; j_gene: TRBJ2-1; v_gene: TRBV19; CDR3nt: TGTGCCAGTAGTATGGACAGAAGCTCCTACAATGAGCAGTTCTTC; CDR3aa: CASSMDRSSYNEQFF
d_gene: .; abundance: .; j_gene: TRBJ1-6; v_gene: TRBV11-2; CDR3nt: TGTGCCAGCTACTACGTCGGGGATCACAATTCACCCCTCCACTTT; CDR3aa: CASYYVGDHNSPLHF
d_gene: TRBD2; abundance: many; j_gene: TRBJ2-2; v_gene: TRBV4-1; CDR3nt: TGCGCCAGCAGCCAACCTACTAGCGGGAACACCGGGGAGCTGTTTTTT; CDR3aa: CASSQPTSGNTGELFF
d_gene: TRBD1; abundance: .; j_gene: TRBJ1-3; v_gene: TRBV6-6; CDR3nt: TGTGCCAGCAGTTACTCAACAGGGGACGGAAACACCATATATTTT; CDR3aa: CASSYSTGDGNTIYF
d_gene: TRBD2; abundance: .; j_gene: TRBJ2-5; v_gene: TRBV4-2; CDR3nt: TGTGCCAGCAACCAGGGACTAGCGGGTGGGGAGACCCAGTACTTC; CDR3aa: CASNQGLAGGETQYF
d_gene: .; abundance: many; j_gene: TRBJ2-1; v_gene: TRBV4-2; CDR3nt: TGTGCCAGCAGCCAAGACCCGGGCACGAACAATGAGCAGTTCTTC; CDR3aa: CASSQDPGTNNEQFF
d_gene: .; abundance: once; j_gene: TRBJ2-7; v_gene: TRBV5-4; CDR3nt: TGTGCCAGCAGCTTGAATCGCGTAAGCCTCTACGAGCAGTACTTC; CDR3aa: CASSLNRVSLYEQYF
d_gene: .; abundance: .; j_gene: TRBJ2-5; v_gene: TRBV6-6; CDR3nt: TGTGCCAGCAGTCGCGGGGAGATCCAGTACTTC; CDR3aa: CASSRGEIQYF
d_gene: .; abundance: .; j_gene: TRBJ1-1; v_gene: TRBV6-6; CDR3nt: TGTGCCAGCAGTACTCAGACAGCATTGAACACTGAAGCTTTCTTT; CDR3aa: CASSTQTALNTEAFF